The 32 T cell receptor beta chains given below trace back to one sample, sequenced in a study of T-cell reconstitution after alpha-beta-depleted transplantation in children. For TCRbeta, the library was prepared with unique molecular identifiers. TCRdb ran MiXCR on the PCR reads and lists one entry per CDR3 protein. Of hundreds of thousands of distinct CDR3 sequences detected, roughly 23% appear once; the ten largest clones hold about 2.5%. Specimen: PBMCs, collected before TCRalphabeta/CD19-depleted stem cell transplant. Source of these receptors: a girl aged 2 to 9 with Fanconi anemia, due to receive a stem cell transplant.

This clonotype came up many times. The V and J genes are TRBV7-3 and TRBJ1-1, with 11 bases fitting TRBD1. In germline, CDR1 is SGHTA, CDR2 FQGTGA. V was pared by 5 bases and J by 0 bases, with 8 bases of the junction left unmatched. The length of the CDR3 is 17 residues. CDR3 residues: CASSPGQGARLNTEAFF. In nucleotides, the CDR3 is TGTGCCAGCAGCCCCGGACAGGGGGCGCGACTGAACACTGAAGCTTTCTTT. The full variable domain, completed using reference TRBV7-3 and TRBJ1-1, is GAGVSQTPSNKVTEKGKYVELRCDPISGHTALYWYRQSLGQGPEFLIYFQGTGAADDSGLPNDRFFAVRPEGSVSTLKIQRTERGDSAVYLCASSPGQGARLNTEAFFGQGTRLTVV.

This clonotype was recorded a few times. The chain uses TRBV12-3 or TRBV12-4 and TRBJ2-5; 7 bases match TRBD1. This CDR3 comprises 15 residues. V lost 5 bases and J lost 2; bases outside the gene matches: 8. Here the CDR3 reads CASSIGTATQETQYF. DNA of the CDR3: TGTGCCAGCAGTATAGGGACAGCCACACAAGAGACCCAGTACTTC.

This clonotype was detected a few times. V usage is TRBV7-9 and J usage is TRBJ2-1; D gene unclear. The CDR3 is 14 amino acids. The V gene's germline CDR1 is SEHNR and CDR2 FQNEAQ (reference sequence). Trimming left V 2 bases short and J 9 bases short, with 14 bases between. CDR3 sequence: CASSLIFSSGEQFF. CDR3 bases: TGTGCCAGCAGCTTAATTTTTAGTTCGGGTGAGCAGTTCTTC.

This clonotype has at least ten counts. DNA of the CDR3: TGCAGCGTTAAGGGACAGGGAGCAACTAATGAAAAACTGTTTTTT. Encoded protein: CSVKGQGATNEKLFF. The V and J genes are TRBV29-1 and TRBJ1-4; the match to TRBD1 covers 9 bases. V shed 5 bases, J shed 0 bases, and the junction held 4 bases outside the gene matches. This CDR3 has 15 residues. The germline CDR1 and CDR2 sequences are SQVTM and ANQGSEA.

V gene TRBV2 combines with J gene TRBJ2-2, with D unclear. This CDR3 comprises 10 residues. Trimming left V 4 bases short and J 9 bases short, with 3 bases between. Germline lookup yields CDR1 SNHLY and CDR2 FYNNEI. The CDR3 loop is CASSARELFF. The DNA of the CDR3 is TGTGCCAGCAGTGCCCGGGAGCTGTTTTTT.

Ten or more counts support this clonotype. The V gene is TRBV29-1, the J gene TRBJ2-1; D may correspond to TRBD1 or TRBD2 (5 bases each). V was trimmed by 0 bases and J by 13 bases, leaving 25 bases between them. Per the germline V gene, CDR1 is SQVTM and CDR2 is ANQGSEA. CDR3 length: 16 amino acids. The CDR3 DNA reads TGCAGCGTTGAAGAAGGAGGTGGGCTAGGGGCCCTTGGACAGTTCTTC. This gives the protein CSVEEGGGLGALGQFF.

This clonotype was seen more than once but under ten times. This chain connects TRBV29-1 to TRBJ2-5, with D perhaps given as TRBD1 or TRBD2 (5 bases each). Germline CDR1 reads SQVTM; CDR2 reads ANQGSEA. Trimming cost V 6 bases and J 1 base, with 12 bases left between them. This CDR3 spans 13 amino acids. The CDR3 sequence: CSVATGGQETQYF. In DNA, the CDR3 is TGCAGCGTGGCGACTGGGGGCCAAGAGACCCAGTACTTC.

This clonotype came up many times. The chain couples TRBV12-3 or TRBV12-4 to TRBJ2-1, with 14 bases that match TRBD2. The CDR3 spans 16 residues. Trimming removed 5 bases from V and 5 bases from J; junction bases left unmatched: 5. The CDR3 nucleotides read TGTGCCAGCAGTCCCCCGGGACTAGCGGGAGACAATGAGCAGTTCTTC. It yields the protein CASSPPGLAGDNEQFF.

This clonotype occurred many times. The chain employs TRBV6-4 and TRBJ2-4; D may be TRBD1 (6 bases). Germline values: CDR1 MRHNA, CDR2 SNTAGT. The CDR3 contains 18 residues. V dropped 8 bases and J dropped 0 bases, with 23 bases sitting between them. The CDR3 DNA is TGTGCCAGCGGGGGCAGCTGCACTCAATTCGTAGCCAAAAACATTCAGTACTTC. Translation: CASGGSCTQFVAKNIQYF.

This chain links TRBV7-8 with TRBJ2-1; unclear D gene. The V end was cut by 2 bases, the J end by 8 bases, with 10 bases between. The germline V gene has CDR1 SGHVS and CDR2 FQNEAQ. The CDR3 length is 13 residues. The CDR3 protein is CASSLRVVYEQFF. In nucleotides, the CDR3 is TGTGCCAGCAGCTTACGAGTGGTCTATGAGCAGTTCTTC.

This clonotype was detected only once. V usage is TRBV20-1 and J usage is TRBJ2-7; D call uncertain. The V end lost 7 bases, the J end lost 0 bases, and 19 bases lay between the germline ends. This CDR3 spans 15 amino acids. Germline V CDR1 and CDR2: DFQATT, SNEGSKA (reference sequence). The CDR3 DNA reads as TGCAGTGTCCATCTTAACTACCTGAGCTCCTACGAGCAGTACTTC. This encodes CSVHLNYLSSYEQYF.

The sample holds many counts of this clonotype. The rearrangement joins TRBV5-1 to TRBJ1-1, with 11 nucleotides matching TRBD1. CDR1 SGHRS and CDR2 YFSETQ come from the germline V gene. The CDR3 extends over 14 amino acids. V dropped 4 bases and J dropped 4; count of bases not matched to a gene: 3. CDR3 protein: CASSHGTGGTEAFF. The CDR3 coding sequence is TGCGCCAGCAGCCACGGGACAGGGGGCACTGAAGCTTTCTTT.

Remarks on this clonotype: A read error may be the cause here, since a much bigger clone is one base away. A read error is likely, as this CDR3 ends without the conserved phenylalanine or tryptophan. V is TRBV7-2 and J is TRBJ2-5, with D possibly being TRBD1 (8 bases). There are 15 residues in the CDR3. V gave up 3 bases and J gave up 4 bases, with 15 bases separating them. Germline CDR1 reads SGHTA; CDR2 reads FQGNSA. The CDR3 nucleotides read TGTGCCAGCAGCTTTAACAGGGGGGGGCTAGAGACCCAGTACTAC. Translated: CASSFNRGGLETQYY.

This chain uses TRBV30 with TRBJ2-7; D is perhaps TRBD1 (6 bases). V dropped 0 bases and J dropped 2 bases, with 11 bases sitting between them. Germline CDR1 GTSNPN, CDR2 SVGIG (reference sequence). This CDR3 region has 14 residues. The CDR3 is CAWSVTGQPYEQYF. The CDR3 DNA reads TGTGCCTGGAGTGTAACAGGGCAGCCCTACGAGCAGTACTTC.

The CDR3 here is CASSRDREAHEQYF. The CDR3 DNA reads TGTGCCAGCTCACGAGACAGGGAAGCCCACGAGCAGTACTTC. The chain recombines TRBV18 with TRBJ2-7, with 7 bases that match TRBD1. Germline V lookup: CDR1 KGHSH, CDR2 LQKENI. This CDR3 has 14 amino acids. J was trimmed by 5 bases and V by 4 bases; bases with no gene match: 8.

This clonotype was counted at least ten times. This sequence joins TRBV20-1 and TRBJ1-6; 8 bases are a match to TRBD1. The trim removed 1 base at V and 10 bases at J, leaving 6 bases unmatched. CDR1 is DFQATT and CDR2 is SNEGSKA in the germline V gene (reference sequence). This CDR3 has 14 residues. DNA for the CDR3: TGCAGTGCTAGAGGGCTCACAGGGGGATCACCCCTCCACTTT. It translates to CSARGLTGGSPLHF.

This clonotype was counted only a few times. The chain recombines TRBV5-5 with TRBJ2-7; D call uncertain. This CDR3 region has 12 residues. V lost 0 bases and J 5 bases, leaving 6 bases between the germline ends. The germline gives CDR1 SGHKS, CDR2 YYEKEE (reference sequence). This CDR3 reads CASSLVGNEQYF. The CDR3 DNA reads TGTGCCAGCAGCTTGGTAGGGAACGAGCAGTACTTC. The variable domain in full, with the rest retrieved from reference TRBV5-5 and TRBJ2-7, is DAGVTQSPTHLIKTRGQQVTLRCSPISGHKSVSWYQQVLGQGPQFIFQYYEKEERGRGNFPDRFSARQFPNYSSELNVNALLLGDSALYLCASSLVGNEQYFGPGTRLTVT.

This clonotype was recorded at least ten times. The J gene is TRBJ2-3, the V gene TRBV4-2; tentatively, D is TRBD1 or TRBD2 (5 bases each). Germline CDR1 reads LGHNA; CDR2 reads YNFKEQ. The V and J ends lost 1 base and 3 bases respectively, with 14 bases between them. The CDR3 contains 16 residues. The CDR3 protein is CASSQARDRLTDTQYF. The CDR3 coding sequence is TGTGCCAGCAGCCAAGCGAGGGACCGCCTGACAGATACGCAGTATTTT.

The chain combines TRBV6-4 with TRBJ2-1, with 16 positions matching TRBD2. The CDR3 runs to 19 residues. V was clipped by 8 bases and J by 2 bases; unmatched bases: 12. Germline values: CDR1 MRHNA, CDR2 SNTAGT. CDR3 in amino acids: CASQPIGTSGRGAYNEQFF. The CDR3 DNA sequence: TGTGCCAGCCAACCAATCGGGACTAGCGGGAGGGGGGCCTACAATGAGCAGTTCTTC.

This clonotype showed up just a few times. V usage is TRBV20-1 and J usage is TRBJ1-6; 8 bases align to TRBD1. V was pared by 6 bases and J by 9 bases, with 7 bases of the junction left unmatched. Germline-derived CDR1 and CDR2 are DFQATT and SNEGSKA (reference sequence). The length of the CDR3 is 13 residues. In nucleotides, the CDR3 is TGCAGTGCCCCGGGACAGGCCCCTTCACCCCTCCACTTT. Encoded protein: CSAPGQAPSPLHF.

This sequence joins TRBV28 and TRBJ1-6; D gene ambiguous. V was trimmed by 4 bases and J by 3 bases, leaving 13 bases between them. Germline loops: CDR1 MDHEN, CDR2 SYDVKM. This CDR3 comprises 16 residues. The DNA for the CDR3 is TGTGCCAGCAGTTATCCGGTGGCAGGCTATAATTCACCCCTCCACTTT. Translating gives CASSYPVAGYNSPLHF.

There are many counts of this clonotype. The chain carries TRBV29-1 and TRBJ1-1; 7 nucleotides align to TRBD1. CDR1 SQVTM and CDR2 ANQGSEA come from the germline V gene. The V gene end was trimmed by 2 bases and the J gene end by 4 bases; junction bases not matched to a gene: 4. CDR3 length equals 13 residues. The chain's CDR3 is CSVERQGTTEAFF. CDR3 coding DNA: TGCAGCGTTGAAAGACAGGGAACCACTGAAGCTTTCTTT.

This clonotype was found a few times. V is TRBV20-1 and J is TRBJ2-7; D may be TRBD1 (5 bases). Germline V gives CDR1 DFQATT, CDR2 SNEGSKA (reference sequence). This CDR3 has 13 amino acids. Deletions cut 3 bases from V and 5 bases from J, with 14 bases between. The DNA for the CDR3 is TGCAGTGCTAGTGGCAGGGTATCCCACGAGCAGTACTTC. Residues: CSASGRVSHEQYF.

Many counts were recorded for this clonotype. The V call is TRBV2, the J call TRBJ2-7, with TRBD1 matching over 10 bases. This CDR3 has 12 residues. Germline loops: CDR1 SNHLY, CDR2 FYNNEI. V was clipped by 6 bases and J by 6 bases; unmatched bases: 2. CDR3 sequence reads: CASSRTGGEQYF. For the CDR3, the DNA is TGTGCCAGCAGCCGGACAGGGGGCGAGCAGTACTTC.

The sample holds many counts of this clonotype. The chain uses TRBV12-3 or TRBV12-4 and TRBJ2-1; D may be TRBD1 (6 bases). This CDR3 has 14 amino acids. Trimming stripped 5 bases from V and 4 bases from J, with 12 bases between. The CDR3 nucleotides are TGTGCCAGCAGTCTCCGGGACACTTACAATGAGCAGTTCTTC. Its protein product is CASSLRDTYNEQFF.

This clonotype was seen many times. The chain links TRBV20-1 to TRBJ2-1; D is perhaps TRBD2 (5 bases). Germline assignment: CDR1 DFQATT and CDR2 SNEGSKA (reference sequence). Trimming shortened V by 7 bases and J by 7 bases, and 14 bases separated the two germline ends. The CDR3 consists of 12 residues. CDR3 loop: CSVVAGMNEQFF. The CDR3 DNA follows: TGCAGTGTCGTAGCCGGGATGAATGAGCAGTTCTTC.

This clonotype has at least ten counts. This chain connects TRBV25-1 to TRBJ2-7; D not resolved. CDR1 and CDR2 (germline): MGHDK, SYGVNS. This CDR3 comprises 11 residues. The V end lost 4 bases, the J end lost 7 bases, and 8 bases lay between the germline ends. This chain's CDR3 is CASSGRDEQYF. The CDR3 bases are TGTGCCAGCAGTGGAAGGGATGAGCAGTACTTC.

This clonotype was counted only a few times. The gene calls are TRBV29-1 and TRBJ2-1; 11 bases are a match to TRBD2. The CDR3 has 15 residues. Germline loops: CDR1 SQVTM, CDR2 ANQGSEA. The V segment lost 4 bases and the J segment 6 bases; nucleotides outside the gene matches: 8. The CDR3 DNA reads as TGCAGCGTTGGATGGGTACTAGCGGGAGCCAATGAGCAGTTCTTC. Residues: CSVGWVLAGANEQFF.

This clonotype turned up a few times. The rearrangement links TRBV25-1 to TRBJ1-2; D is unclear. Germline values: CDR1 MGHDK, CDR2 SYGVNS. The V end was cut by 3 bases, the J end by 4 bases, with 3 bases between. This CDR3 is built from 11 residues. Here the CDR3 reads CASSDAYGYTF. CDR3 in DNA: TGTGCCAGCAGTGACGCCTATGGCTACACCTTC.

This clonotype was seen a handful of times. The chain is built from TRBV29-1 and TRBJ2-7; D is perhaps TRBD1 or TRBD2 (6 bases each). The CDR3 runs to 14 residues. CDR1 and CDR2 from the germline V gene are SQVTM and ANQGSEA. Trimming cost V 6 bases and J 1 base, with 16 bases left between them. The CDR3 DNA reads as TGCAGCGTAGGGGGGACTCCGAGGTCCTACGAGCAGTACTTC. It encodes CSVGGTPRSYEQYF.

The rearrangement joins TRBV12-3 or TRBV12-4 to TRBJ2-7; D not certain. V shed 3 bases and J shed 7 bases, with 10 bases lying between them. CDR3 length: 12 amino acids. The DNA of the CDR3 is TGTGCCAGCAGTTTTATCCTTGGAGAGCAGTACTTC. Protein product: CASSFILGEQYF.

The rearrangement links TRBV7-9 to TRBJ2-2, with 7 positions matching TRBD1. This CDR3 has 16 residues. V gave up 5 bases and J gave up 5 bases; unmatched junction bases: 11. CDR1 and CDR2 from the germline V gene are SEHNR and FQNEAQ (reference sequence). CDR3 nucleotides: TGTGCCAGCAGCCCACCGACAGGGAGTCGGACCGGGGAGCTGTTTTTT. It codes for CASSPPTGSRTGELFF. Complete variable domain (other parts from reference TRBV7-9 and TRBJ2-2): DTGVSQNPRHKITKRGQNVTFRCDPISEHNRLYWYRQTLGQGPEFLTYFQNEAQLEKSRLLSDRFSAERPKGSFSTLEIQRTEQGDSAMYLCASSPPTGSRTGELFFGEGSRLTVL.